This passage covers 10 T cell receptor beta chains from one sample sequenced in a study of control samples from healthy donors and cancer patients. Sequenced by immunoSEQ multiplex PCR; TCRdb stores in-frame clones only, minus some. The sample holds around 130,000 clones; approximately 87% are singletons and the top ten take around 10%. The sequencing sample was made of blood. Receptors originate from a man between 25 and 39 years old in good health.

The genes are TRBV7-8 and TRBJ1-5; D may be TRBD1 (6 bases). The germline V gene encodes CDR1 SGHVS and CDR2 FQNEAQ. The CDR3 contains 15 residues. V gave up 5 bases and J gave up 6 bases, with 17 bases separating them. The CDR3 sequence: CASSMRGGHGQPQHF. CDR3 sequence (DNA): TGTGCCAGCAGCATGCGAGGGGGGCATGGTCAGCCCCAGCATTTT.

The gene calls are TRBV24-1 and TRBJ2-4; no definite D call. Trimming removed 0 bases at V and 9 bases at J, with 2 bases between. The CDR3 is made up of 11 amino acids. Germline lookup yields CDR1 KGHDR and CDR2 SFDVKD. In nucleotides, the CDR3 is TGTGCCACCAGTGATTTGTCCATTCAGTACTTC. It is translated as CATSDLSIQYF.

CDR3 bases: TGTGCCAGCACCCCATTATTGACAGGGACAGATACGCAGTATTTT. Translation: CASTPLLTGTDTQYF. The chain carries TRBV7-2 and TRBJ2-3; 7 bases agree with TRBD1. J gave up 3 bases and V 7 bases, and 10 bases lay outside the gene matches. This CDR3 has 15 amino acids. Germline CDR1 is SGHTA and CDR2 is FQGNSA. Filled out from reference TRBV7-2 and TRBJ2-3, the complete variable domain reads GAGVSQSPSNKVTEKGKDVELRCDPISGHTALYWYRQSLGQGLEFLIYFQGNSAPDKSGLPSDRFSAERTGGSVSTLTIQRTQQEDSAVYLCASTPLLTGTDTQYFGPGTRLTVL.

The gene calls are TRBV5-1 and TRBJ2-1; 15 bases align to TRBD2. The V and J ends lost 3 bases and 9 bases, in that order; junction bases with no gene match: 4. The CDR3 runs to 15 residues. CDR1 and CDR2 from the germline V gene are SGHRS and YFSETQ. The CDR3 is CASSSGLAGGSEQFF. The CDR3 nucleotides read TGCGCCAGCAGCTCGGGACTAGCGGGGGGAAGTGAGCAGTTCTTC.

This chain uses TRBV9 with TRBJ2-1; D gene ambiguous. The CDR3 has 15 residues. V gave up 0 bases and J gave up 0 bases, with 7 bases separating them. CDR1 and CDR2 from the germline V gene are SGDLS and YYNGEE. CDR3 sequence reads: CASSVVSSSYNEQFF. The DNA for the CDR3 is TGTGCCAGCAGCGTAGTCTCGAGCTCCTACAATGAGCAGTTCTTC.

J is TRBJ2-2 and V is TRBV10-1, with 8 bases aligning to TRBD1. The germline V gene has CDR1 WNHNN and CDR2 SYGVQD (reference sequence). The CDR3 is made up of 14 amino acids. The trim removed 7 bases at V and 5 bases at J, leaving 6 bases unmatched. CDR3 sequence: CASNQDRVTGELFF. Written as DNA, the CDR3 is TGCGCCAGCAATCAGGACAGGGTAACCGGGGAGCTGTTTTTT.

This clone occurred many times. The J gene is TRBJ2-7, the V gene TRBV5-1; D possibly corresponds to TRBD2 (5 bases). The CDR3 length is 14 residues. V was cut by 1 base and J by 0 bases, with 8 bases left in between. Looked up from germline, CDR1 is SGHRS and CDR2 is YFSETQ. CDR3 sequence: CASSLTGSSYEQYF. Here the CDR3 DNA reads TGCGCCAGCAGCTTGACGGGGAGCTCCTACGAGCAGTACTTC.

The chain uses TRBV3-1 (or the pseudogene TRBV3-2) and TRBJ2-3; D unresolved. Germline V gene sequence: CDR1 LGHDT, CDR2 YNNKEL (reference sequence). The CDR3 runs 13 residues. V lost 2 bases and J 5 bases, leaving 8 bases between the germline ends. Here the CDR3 DNA reads TGTGCCAGCAGCCAAATGACCAGAGATACGCAGTATTTT. The encoded protein is CASSQMTRDTQYF.

The V and J genes are TRBV4-1 and TRBJ2-5; a possible D gene is TRBD2 (6 bases). Looked up from germline, CDR1 is MGHRA and CDR2 is YSYEKL. CDR3 size: 14 residues. The germline V and J ends were trimmed by 1 base and 5 bases, with 11 bases remaining between them. This chain's CDR3 is CASSQVWRAETQYF. The DNA of the CDR3 is TGCGCCAGCAGCCAAGTGTGGAGGGCCGAGACCCAGTACTTC.

This chain's CDR3 is CASSLRGTEVSPLHF. CDR3 sequence (DNA): TGTGCCAGCAGCTTAAGGGGGACAGAAGTTTCACCCCTCCACTTT. The chain has TRBV7-8 and TRBJ1-6; 7 nucleotides match TRBD1. This CDR3 has 15 residues. Germline loops: CDR1 SGHVS, CDR2 FQNEAQ. Losses at the gene ends were 2 bases for V and 9 bases for J; bases not matched to a gene: 7.